This T cell receptor beta chain was sequenced in a study of T cell changes during pregnancy in multiple sclerosis (dated by TCRdb to the late 2010s). Context from the whole study: Changes in the T cell repertoire over the course of pregnancy were examined in this study in women with multiple sclerosis.

CDR1 and CDR2 (SGHTA, FQGTGA) derive from the germline V gene. V was cut back by 7 bases and J by 0 bases, leaving a gap of 9 bases between them. The cysteine opens and the phenylalanine closes a CDR3 of 13 amino acids. This entry keeps only the CDR3 DNA: 39 bases, framed from base 1. As for this clone: Its antigen target is currently unknown. No base quality information exists; no much larger clone differs at one position.

Library creation used the immunoSEQ multiplex PCR assay. Not all clones reach the TCRdb copy of this immuneACCESS table, which keeps in-frame sequences only. Checked studies attribute under half of the gap to unresolved V genes and leave the rest unexplained. For this sample the table gives around 100,000 clones, of which 92% were detected only once. The ten largest make up less than 2% of the sample. Sequences were derived from peripheral blood, sampled after pregnancy. The origin of this receptor is a female donor with multiple sclerosis, enrolled in a pregnancy study. This chain is built from TRBV7-3 and TRBJ1-1; no D gene is confidently identified. The CDR3 has the sequence CASKYSMNTEAFF. The nucleotide sequence reads TGTGCCAGCAAGTACAGCATGAACACTGAAGCTTTCTTT.